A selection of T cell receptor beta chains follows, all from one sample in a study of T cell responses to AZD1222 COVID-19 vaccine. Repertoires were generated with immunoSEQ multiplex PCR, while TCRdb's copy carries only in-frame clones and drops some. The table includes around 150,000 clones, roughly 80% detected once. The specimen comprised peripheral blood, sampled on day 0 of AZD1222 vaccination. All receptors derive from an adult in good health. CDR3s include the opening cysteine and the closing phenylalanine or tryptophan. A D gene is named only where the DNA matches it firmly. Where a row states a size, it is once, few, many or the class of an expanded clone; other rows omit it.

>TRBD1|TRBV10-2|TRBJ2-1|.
TGCGCCAGCAGTGAAAGACCCCCGGGACAGGGGATCCGAAGCTCCTACAATGAGCAGTTCTTC
CASSERPPGQGIRSSYNEQFF
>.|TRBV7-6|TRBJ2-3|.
TGTGCCAGCTCAGAAGATACGCAGTATTTT
CASSEDTQYF
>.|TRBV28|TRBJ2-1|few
TGTGCCAGCACCCAGGGGCCGGCAGTGTTCTTC
CASTQGPAVFF
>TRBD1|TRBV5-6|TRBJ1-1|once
TGTGCCAGCAGCTTGACCGGGACAGGGAACACTGAAGCTTTCTTT
CASSLTGTGNTEAFF
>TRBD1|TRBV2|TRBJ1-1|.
TGTGCCAGCAGACAGGGGGCTCGGACTGAAGCTTTCTTT
CASRQGARTEAFF
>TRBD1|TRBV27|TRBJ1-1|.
TGTGCCAGCAGTTTACCCAAACGGACAGGTGGACTCTTCTTT
CASSLPKRTGGLFF
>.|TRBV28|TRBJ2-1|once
TGTGCCAGCAGCTCCCAACCCTGGAAGGGGTACTACAATGAGCAGTTCTTC
CASSSQPWKGYYNEQFF
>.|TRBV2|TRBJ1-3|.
TGTGCCAGCAGTGACGATACAGGGAGACTCGGAAACACCATATATTTT
CASSDDTGRLGNTIYF
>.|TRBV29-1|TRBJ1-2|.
TGCAGCGTTGAAAGTCTACAGGACCTTGGCTACACCTTC
CSVESLQDLGYTF
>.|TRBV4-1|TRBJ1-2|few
TGCGCCAGCAGCCAACCAACAGGGATGAAGTGGAGCGGCTACACCTTC
CASSQPTGMKWSGYTF
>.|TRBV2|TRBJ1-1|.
TGTGCCAGCAGTGCCCCCGGGGCCGGAGGAGCTTTCTTT
CASSAPGAGGAFF
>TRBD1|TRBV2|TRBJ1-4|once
TGTGCCAGCAAAGAACAGGGGCCCACCGGGGTACTGTTTTTT
CASKEQGPTGVLFF
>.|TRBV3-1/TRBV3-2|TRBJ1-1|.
TGTGCCAGCAGCCCCACGGGACTCACTGAAGCTTTCTTT
CASSPTGLTEAFF
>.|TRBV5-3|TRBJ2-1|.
TGTGCCAGAAGCCCGAGGACCCCTAGCCCGGGGGGCCTTTACAATGAGCAGTTCTTC
CARSPRTPSPGGLYNEQFF
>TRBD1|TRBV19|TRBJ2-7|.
TGTGCCAGTAGTACCGGACAGGGTTGGTCCTACGAGCAGTACTTC
CASSTGQGWSYEQYF
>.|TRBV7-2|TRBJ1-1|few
TGTGCCAGCAGCTCGTGGGGTTTTGAAGCTTTCTTT
CASSSWGFEAFF
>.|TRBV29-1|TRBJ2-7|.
TGCAGCGTCGGCAGCTCCTACGAGCAGTACTTC
CSVGSSYEQYF
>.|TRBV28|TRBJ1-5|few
TGTGCCAGCAGCCGGCAAATACATAGCAATCAGCCCCAGCATTTT
CASSRQIHSNQPQHF
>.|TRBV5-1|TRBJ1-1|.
TGCGCCAGCAGCTTACCAGGGTTGAACACTGAAGCTTTCTTT
CASSLPGLNTEAFF
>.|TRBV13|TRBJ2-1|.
TGTGCCAGCACCTCACTTGACCGCGGGACACGGGGGTACAATGAGCAGTTCTTC
CASTSLDRGTRGYNEQFF
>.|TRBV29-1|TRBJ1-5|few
TGCAGCGTTGTTCCAGGGCCTGGTCAGCCCCAGCATTTT
CSVVPGPGQPQHF
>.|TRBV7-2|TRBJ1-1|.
TGTGCCAGCAGCCCCAACCCCGGGACATACTCAGCTGAGTTT
CASSPNPGTYSAEF
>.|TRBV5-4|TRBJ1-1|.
TGTGCCACAGCGGGCAATGGGGTCACTGAAGCTTTCTTT
CATAGNGVTEAFF
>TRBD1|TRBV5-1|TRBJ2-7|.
TGCGCCAGCAGCTTGGGCATGGGACAGACCTACGAGCAGTACTTC
CASSLGMGQTYEQYF
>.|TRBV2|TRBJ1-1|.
TGTGCCAGTGATTCCCTCCAGGGACGCGAAGCTTTCTTT
CASDSLQGREAFF
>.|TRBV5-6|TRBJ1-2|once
TGTGCCAGCAGCTTGGGAAGCCGGCGGAGAGGGGATGGGGACACCTTC
CASSLGSRRRGDGDTF
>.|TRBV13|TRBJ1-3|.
TGTGCCAGCAGCACAGGAGCCATTGGAAACACCATATATTTT
CASSTGAIGNTIYF
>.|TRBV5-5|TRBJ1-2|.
TGTGCCAGCAGCTTAGCAGGAGGGTCTTTCTATGGCTACACCTTC
CASSLAGGSFYGYTF
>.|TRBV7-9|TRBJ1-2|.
TGTGCCAGCAGCCCCCGGGGGATAGATGGCTACACCTTC
CASSPRGIDGYTF
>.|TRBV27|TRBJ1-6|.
TGTGCCAGCAGGACAGGAGTCTTTAATTCACCCCTCCACTTT
CASRTGVFNSPLHF
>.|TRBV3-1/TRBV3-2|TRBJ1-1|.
TGTGCCAGCAGCCAAGGCCAGGGGTCTACTGAAGCTTTCTTT
CASSQGQGSTEAFF
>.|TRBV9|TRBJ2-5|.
TGTGCCAGCAGCGTCCAGGCCCAAGAGACCCAGTACTTC
CASSVQAQETQYF
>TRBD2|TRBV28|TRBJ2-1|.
TGTGCCAGCAGTTTTTTATCGGGGGGGCGCAATGAGCAGTTCTTC
CASSFLSGGRNEQFF
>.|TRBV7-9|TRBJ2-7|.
TGTGCCAGCAGCTTACAAGATTGGGAGCAGTACTTC
CASSLQDWEQYF
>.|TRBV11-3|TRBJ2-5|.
TGTGCCAGCAGCTTAGGGGCGGCCCCTGGGGGAGAGACCCAGTACTTC
CASSLGAAPGGETQYF
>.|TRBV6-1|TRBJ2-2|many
TGTGCCAGCAGTGAAGCTCCCGAGAACGGGGAGCTGTTTTTT
CASSEAPENGELFF
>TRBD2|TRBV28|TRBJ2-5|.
TGTGCCAGCAGTTTCATAGCGGGGGGGAAAGAGACCCAGTACTTC
CASSFIAGGKETQYF
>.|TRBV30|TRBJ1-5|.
TGTGCCTGGAGTGTACGCCGGTCCGGCCAGGTTAGCAATCAGCCCCAGCATTTT
CAWSVRRSGQVSNQPQHF
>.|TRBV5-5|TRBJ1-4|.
TGTGCCAGCAGCTTGGGACGGCCCGGGGCAACTAATGAAAAACTGTTTTTT
CASSLGRPGATNEKLFF
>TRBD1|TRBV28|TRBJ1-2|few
TGTGCCAGCAGTCCCGGGACAGGGGCCTATGGCTACACCTTC
CASSPGTGAYGYTF
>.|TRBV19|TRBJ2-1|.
TGTGCCAGTAGTAAAGACAAAATGAGGCAGTTCTTC
CASSKDKMRQFF
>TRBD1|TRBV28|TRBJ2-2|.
TGTGCCAGCCGAACAGGGGCCTTCACCGGGGAGCTGTTTTTT
CASRTGAFTGELFF
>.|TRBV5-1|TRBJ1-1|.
TGCGCCAGCAGCCCACAGGGAAGGGTGAACACTGAAGCTTTCTTT
CASSPQGRVNTEAFF
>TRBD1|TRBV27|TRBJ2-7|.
TGTGCCAGCAGATACTCGGGACAGGGGTTTACCTACGAGCAGTACTTC
CASRYSGQGFTYEQYF
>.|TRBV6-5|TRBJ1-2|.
TGTGCCAGCAGTTTGGCAGGTTCCTATGGCTACACCTTC
CASSLAGSYGYTF
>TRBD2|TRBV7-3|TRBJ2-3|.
TGTGCCAGCAGCTTAGTTAGCGGGGGGGCAGGAGATACGCAGTATTTT
CASSLVSGGAGDTQYF
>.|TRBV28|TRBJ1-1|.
TGTGCCCACGGGGGCCTGTACACTGAAGCTTTCTTT
CAHGGLYTEAFF
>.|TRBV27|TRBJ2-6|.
TGTGCCAGCAGTTACTCTGGGGCCAACGTCCTGACTTTC
CASSYSGANVLTF
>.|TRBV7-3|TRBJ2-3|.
TGTGCCAGCAGCCCCTACGAAGGAAGCACAGATACGCAGTATTTT
CASSPYEGSTDTQYF
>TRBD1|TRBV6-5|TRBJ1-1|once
TGTGCCAGCAGTCCCGCCGGACAGGGGGCGAATGAAGCTTTCTTT
CASSPAGQGANEAFF